Included here is one T cell receptor beta chain sequence, with context. This sample is part of a study of T cells expressing NK-cell markers. At the level of the study: The authors derived TCR beta repertoires from sorted CD3+CD56+NKG2C+, CD3+CD56+NKG2C- and CD3+CD56-NKG2C+ T cells.

This CDR3 contains 15 residues. Germline CDR1 and CDR2: MGHRA and YSYEKL. TCRdb reprocessed the 5' RACE reads and stores each CDR3 protein as one record, lacking DNA. The listing records more than 400,000 distinct CDR3 sequences. The rearrangement links TRBV4-1 to TRBJ1-5. Sequenced input: blood T cells: a sorted CD56 or NKG2C T cell subset, CD4+ or CD8+ T cells, or bulk PBMC T cells (not recorded which). This receptor was taken from a woman between 18 and 70 years old in good health. The CDR3 loop reads CASSQSPGGRQPQHF.